Shown below are 18 T cell receptor beta chains from a single sample sequenced in a study of a mutant IDH1 vaccine in newly diagnosed glioma (TCRdb year 2021). The library was generated by the immunoSEQ multiplex PCR assay. In TCRdb, the immuneACCESS table is reduced to in-frame sequences with V and J assigned. These tables do not hold every clone; where another copy was compared, an unresolved V gene accounts for under half, and the others remain unexplained. The sample contains approximately 47,000 clones, roughly 91% of them found a single time. Around 6% of the sample rests with the top ten. The sample's time point label is to be understood as: week 35, safety follow-up. Each vaccine dose was 300 ug of a 20-mer mutant IDH1 peptide in Montanide, given subcutaneously with topical imiquimod. These receptors' antigens are unknown. Sample: PBMCs, taken from a glioma patient whose treatment included an IDH1 peptide vaccine. The receptors stem from a middle-aged woman with glioma.

This clone was observed a single time. The rearrangement uses TRBV7-2 and TRBJ2-2, with 8 bases identical to TRBD2. CDR1 is SGHTA and CDR2 is FQGNSA in the germline V gene. The CDR3 totals 16 residues. J lost 1 base, V lost 5 bases, and 6 bases had no gene match. This CDR3 reads CASSPHGGGNTGELFF. CDR3 sequence (DNA): TGTGCCAGCAGCCCACACGGGGGGGGGAACACCGGGGAGCTGTTTTTT.

The genes are TRBV6-5 and TRBJ2-3; 11 nucleotides agree with TRBD2. The V segment lost 3 bases and the J segment 3 bases; nucleotides outside the gene matches: 2. This CDR3 has 15 residues. CDR1 and CDR2 (germline): MNHEY, SVGAGI. In DNA, the CDR3 is TGTGCCAGCAGTTATACTAGCGGGAGTACAGATACGCAGTATTTT. Residues: CASSYTSGSTDTQYF.

This clone was observed a single time. The genes are TRBV7-2 and TRBJ2-2, with TRBD2 matching 8 bases. Germline CDR1 reads SGHTA; CDR2 reads FQGNSA. CDR3 size: 18 residues. V gave up 1 base and J gave up 4 bases; unmatched junction bases: 11. The CDR3 bases are TGTGCCAGCAGCTTAGGGTCTGGCGCGGGGGGACCCACCGGGGAGCTGTTTTTT. It codes for CASSLGSGAGGPTGELFF. Complete variable domain (other parts from reference TRBV7-2 and TRBJ2-2): GAGVSQSPSNKVTEKGKDVELRCDPISGHTALYWYRQSLGQGLEFLIYFQGNSAPDKSGLPSDRFSAERTGGSVSTLTIQRTQQEDSAVYLCASSLGSGAGGPTGELFFGEGSRLTVL.

Points on this clone: Sequence at one end of the junction differs from germline and may be a read error. V usage is TRBV7-7 and J usage is TRBJ2-7; no reliable D call. CDR1 and CDR2 (germline): SSHAT, FNYEAQ (reference sequence). The CDR3 covers 15 residues. CDR3 nucleotides: TGTGCTAGCAGCCCTCTAGGGCAGGCCCCCTACGAGCAGTACTTC. It specifies CASSPLGQAPYEQYF.

V usage is TRBV5-1 and J usage is TRBJ2-5; D possibly corresponds to TRBD2 (6 bases). Germline CDR1 is SGHRS and CDR2 is YFSETQ. V gave up 5 bases and J gave up 5 bases, with 22 bases separating them. The CDR3 has 16 amino acids. As DNA, the CDR3 is TGCGCCAGCAGACCCGCCGGGACTGCGTACCGGGAGACCCAGTACTTC. It specifies CASRPAGTAYRETQYF.

Only one count was recorded for this clone. The gene calls are TRBV2 and TRBJ2-3; maybe TRBD2 (6 bases). The CDR3 runs to 13 residues. Trimming left V 10 bases short and J 3 bases short, with 14 bases between. Per germline, CDR1 SNHLY and CDR2 FYNNEI. CDR3 sequence reads: CATGDVGTDTQYF. The CDR3, as DNA: TGTGCCACGGGGGATGTAGGAACAGATACGCAGTATTTT.

This chain connects TRBV7-2 to TRBJ1-1; TRBD1 is a possible D gene (5 bases). Germline-derived CDR1 and CDR2 are SGHTA and FQGNSA. Trimming took off 2 bases at V and 0 bases at J, with 7 bases between the two ends. This CDR3 contains 14 residues. The CDR3 DNA sequence: TGTGCCAGCAGCTTACAGGGCTTGAACACTGAAGCTTTCTTT. Its translation is CASSLQGLNTEAFF. The whole variable domain, remainder taken from reference TRBV7-2 and TRBJ1-1, is GAGVSQSPSNKVTEKGKDVELRCDPISGHTALYWYRQSLGQGLEFLIYFQGNSAPDKSGLPSDRFSAERTGGSVSTLTIQRTQQEDSAVYLCASSLQGLNTEAFFGQGTRLTVV.

The chain has TRBV4-2 and TRBJ1-2; D is unclear. The V end was cut by 2 bases, the J end by 2 bases, with 12 bases between. The CDR3 totals 15 residues. Per the germline V gene, CDR1 is LGHNA and CDR2 is YNFKEQ. Here the CDR3 reads CASSQFLGSNYGYTF. The CDR3 DNA reads TGTGCCAGCAGCCAATTTCTTGGGTCCAACTATGGCTACACCTTC.

J is TRBJ1-2 and V is TRBV4-1, with 8 bases fitting TRBD1. V gave up 4 bases and J gave up 4 bases; unmatched junction bases: 11. Germline lookup yields CDR1 MGHRA and CDR2 YSYEKL. This CDR3 comprises 16 residues. CDR3 region: CASSPSQGARGYGYTF. The CDR3 DNA sequence: TGCGCCAGCAGCCCCTCGCAGGGGGCTCGTGGCTATGGCTACACCTTC.

V gene TRBV2 combines with J gene TRBJ1-5; D might be TRBD1 (5 bases). CDR1 is SNHLY, CDR2 FYNNEI, per germline. Trimming shortened V by 4 bases and J by 1 base, and 14 bases separated the two germline ends. The CDR3 extends over 16 amino acids. In DNA form, the CDR3 reads TGTGCCAGCAGTGTCTCGCAGACAGCCAGCAATCAGCCCCAGCATTTT. This gives the protein CASSVSQTASNQPQHF.

J is TRBJ2-2 and V is TRBV5-1; D not certain. Trimming left V 2 bases short and J 1 base short, with 9 bases between. CDR1 is SGHRS and CDR2 is YFSETQ in the germline V gene. The CDR3 contains 15 residues. CDR3 loop: CASSFLALNTGELFF. The CDR3 coding sequence is TGCGCCAGCAGCTTTCTGGCGTTGAACACCGGGGAGCTGTTTTTT. The full variable domain, rest sourced from reference TRBV5-1 and TRBJ2-2, is KAGVTQTPRYLIKTRGQQVTLSCSPISGHRSVSWYQQTPGQGLQFLFEYFSETQRNKGNFPGRFSGRQFSNSRSEMNVSTLELGDSALYLCASSFLALNTGELFFGEGSRLTVL.

The chain combines TRBV6-1 with TRBJ2-7; TRBD1 might be the D (7 bases). This CDR3 is built from 14 residues. The ends were cut back, 5 bases at V and 1 base at J, with 12 bases in the middle. Germline-derived CDR1 and CDR2 are MNHNS and SASEGT. DNA of the CDR3: TGTGCCAGCAGTCCCAGGGGGGCTTCCTACGAGCAGTACTTC. Translating it yields CASSPRGASYEQYF.

The V gene is TRBV18, the J gene TRBJ1-4; D is perhaps TRBD1 (6 bases). Looked up from germline, CDR1 is KGHSH and CDR2 is LQKENI. Trimming removed 6 bases from V and 4 bases from J, with 12 bases in between. The CDR3 extends over 14 amino acids. Here the CDR3 reads CASSPDRNNEKLFF. CDR3 in DNA: TGTGCCAGCTCCCCCGACAGGAATAATGAAAAACTGTTTTTT. Supplemented by reference TRBV18 and TRBJ1-4, the full variable domain reads NAGVMQNPRHLVRRRGQEARLRCSPMKGHSHVYWYRQLPEEGLKFMVYLQKENIIDESGMPKERFSAEFPKEGPSILRIQQVVRGDSAAYFCASSPDRNNEKLFFGSGTQLSVL.

This clone was found once. CDR3: CAISEPSTSGRANEQFF. The CDR3 DNA reads TGTGCCATCAGTGAGCCCTCTACCAGCGGGAGGGCCAATGAGCAGTTCTTC. The chain recombines TRBV10-3 with TRBJ2-1; TRBD2 matches 10 bases. The germline CDR1 and CDR2 sequences are ENHRY and SYGVKD. The trim removed 2 bases at V and 6 bases at J, leaving 10 bases unmatched. The CDR3 covers 17 residues.

The chain is built from TRBV10-3 and TRBJ2-7, with 11 bases matching TRBD2. The V gene's germline CDR1 is ENHRY and CDR2 SYGVKD. V shed 5 bases, J shed 3 bases, and the junction held 3 bases outside the gene matches. The CDR3 covers 14 residues. CDR3 in amino acids: CAISTSGSGYEQYF. As DNA, the CDR3 is TGTGCCATCAGTACTAGCGGGAGCGGCTACGAGCAGTACTTC.

The CDR3 is CASSLRQGLGYEQFF. Here the CDR3 DNA reads TGTGCCAGCAGCCTCCGACAGGGCCTCGGGTATGAGCAGTTCTTC. The V gene is TRBV14, the J gene TRBJ2-1, with 7 bases aligning to TRBD1. This CDR3 has 15 residues. J was trimmed by 8 bases and V by 4 bases; bases with no gene match: 11. Per germline, CDR1 SGHDN and CDR2 FVKESK.

This chain connects TRBV5-1 to TRBJ2-7, with a possible D match to TRBD1 (5 bases). V was clipped by 7 bases and J by 0 bases, with 14 bases between them. CDR3 size: 14 residues. Germline V gene data show CDR1 as SGHRS and CDR2 as YFSETQ. This CDR3 is CASFHRLHSYEQYF. The DNA of the CDR3 is TGCGCCAGCTTTCACAGGTTGCACTCCTACGAGCAGTACTTC.

This clone showed up just once. The rearrangement links TRBV27 to TRBJ1-5; 9 bases are shared with TRBD1. The V segment lost 5 bases and the J segment 2 bases; nucleotides outside the gene matches: 16. The germline gives CDR1 MNHEY, CDR2 SMNVEV (reference sequence). This CDR3 comprises 19 residues. This chain's CDR3 is CASSPTLRQGEMGNQPQHF. As DNA, the CDR3 is TGTGCCAGCAGTCCAACCTTAAGACAGGGGGAGATGGGCAATCAGCCCCAGCATTTT.